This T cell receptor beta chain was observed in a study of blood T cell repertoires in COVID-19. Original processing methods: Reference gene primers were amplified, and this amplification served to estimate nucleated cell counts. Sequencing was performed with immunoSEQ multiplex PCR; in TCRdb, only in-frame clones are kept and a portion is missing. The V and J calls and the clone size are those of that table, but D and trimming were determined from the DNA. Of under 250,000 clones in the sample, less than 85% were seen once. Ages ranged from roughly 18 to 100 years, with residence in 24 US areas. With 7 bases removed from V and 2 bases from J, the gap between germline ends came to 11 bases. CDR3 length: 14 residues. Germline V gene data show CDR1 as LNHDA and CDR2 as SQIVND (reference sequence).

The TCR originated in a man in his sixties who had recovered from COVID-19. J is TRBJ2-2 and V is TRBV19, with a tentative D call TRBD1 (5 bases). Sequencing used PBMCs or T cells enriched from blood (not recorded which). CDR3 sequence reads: CASTRQQNTGELFF. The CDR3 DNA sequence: TGTGCCAGTACACGACAGCAAAACACCGGGGAGCTGTTTTTT.